Listed here is a single T cell receptor (beta chain). Its antigen remains unidentified. The cohort comprised 670 or so healthy bone marrow donors. All cohort members were sampled while nominally healthy, although unrecorded immune exposures were likely present. The donor was CMV seropositive and belonged to the group of about 290 seropositive cohort members. Every donor gave a peripheral blood sample, and the peripheral blood mononuclear cells from that sample were used for TCR beta sequencing. Genomic DNA extraction from the blood cell samples was performed with the Qiagen DNeasy Blood Extraction Kit. The data belong to a study of cytomegalovirus exposure and HLA in healthy donors (dated by TCRdb to between 2016 and 2019). General notes on the study: According to an earlier analysis of a few hundred of the donors, 200 million or so T cells yielded 117 million unique TCR beta sequences and around 280 Gb of sequence data. A few DR-DQ haplotypes were treated as single units for association and clustering because of strong linkage in the cohort. Typing coverage differed by locus: A, B, C, DRB1 and DQB1 were typed in roughly 629-630 donors, DQA1 in about 550, DPA1 in some 600, and DPB1 in just under 490. An early release that covered fewer than 800 HLA-typed donors contained approximately 300 gigabases of sequencing data and tens of millions of unique TCR sequences. Besides the first cohort of hundreds of subjects, a separate validation cohort made up of 120 or so different subjects was used. All discovery cohort repertoires had been generated using a single sequencing platform. In the later analysis, no new phenotypic data were used to find candidate immune exposures; instead, reliance was placed on TCR beta sequences and their occurrence across donors. A later analysis re-analyzed previously published TCR beta repertoires from 650 to 800 donors and added high-resolution HLA genotyping to study TCR occurrence patterns. The study aimed to test whether signatures of past pathogen exposure could be identified by cataloging public T cell receptors. Donor age, sex, ethnicity and CMV serostatus were collected together with the repertoire data. HLA typing covered class I and class II loci at four-digit resolution. To decide whether each TCR beta V gene segment behaved as functional or pseudogenic, an earlier analysis of some 580 of the donors relied on high-throughput TCR beta sequencing. Of the 300 to 450 genotyped donors, 80% to 90% were placed in the genetic ancestry cluster associated with self-reported Caucasian donors. The study used immunosequencing to profile the T cell repertoires of several hundred subjects and linked those repertoires to cytomegalovirus serostatus. On average, roughly 200,000 unique TCR beta nucleotide sequences were sequenced per donor among some 430 genotyped donors of the cohort, with 15% to 20% of those sequences being non-productive. A later genetic analysis used genome-wide SNP genotypes for 398 of the 666 donors, treating that subset as a discovery cohort. To predict cytomegalovirus infection status, the study brought together high-throughput TCR immunosequencing, statistical association of individual TCRs with disease status, and machine learning. General study outcomes and caveats: The classifier was reported to diagnose cytomegalovirus status with high specificity and sensitivity in both the original cohort and the validation cohort. Correlated functional status among segregating V segments might reflect linkage disequilibrium, but an unknown experimental factor could not be ruled out. In a later analysis, the rate of TCR association differed among HLA loci, with DRB1 alleles having the most associated TCRs and HLA-C alleles having the fewest. Compared with equally common non-associated chains, HLA-associated TCR beta chains in a later analysis were more clonally expanded and had lower generation probabilities. V-gene and J-gene trimming of TCR beta chains was associated with a missense DCLRE1C variant in a later genetic analysis, and the association was replicated in an independent cohort. This cohort had only TCR beta chains sequenced, and the lack of alpha or paired-chain data limited which features could be detected. An earlier analysis of approximately 530 of the donors showed that most TCR beta V segments appeared in productive rearrangements either about 87% or about 30% of the time, which broadly matched IMGT annotations. Because HLA typing was unavailable for some donors at each locus, only the typed subset was used in association tests. A later analysis associated 16,951 TCR beta sequences with specific HLA alleles at a false discovery rate of 0.05. In vitro tests confirmed that a few of the cytomegalovirus-associated TCR beta chains recognize cytomegalovirus antigens. A further reported finding was that TCR beta sequences accurately predicted the HLA-A and HLA-B alleles for most subjects in the first cohort. Strong co-occurrence of HLA alleles, especially DR and DQ, made assigning TCR associations to individual alleles difficult. Compared with the 666-donor mean, donors in an Asian-associated ancestry cluster had fewer N-insertions in productive TCRs, according to a later genetic analysis. A cluster of highly shared sequence variants was judged likely to be a technical artifact of the sequencing pipeline. It was suggested by the authors that the approach could potentially be generalized to other disease states and immunological phenotypes. The only immune exposure information available for the cohort was CMV serostatus. A later analysis found that most CMV-associated TCR beta chains appeared HLA-restricted, with HLA associations seemingly driven largely by CMV exposure. The study listed 150 to 200 TCR beta chains as associated with cytomegalovirus. The earlier analysis of approximately 560 of the donors excluded 15 to 20 rarely observed V segments, including chromosome 9 orphons, because counts were too low. Across donors, most TCR sequences were observed very rarely, whereas some public TCRs were present in many individuals. According to a later analysis, parvovirus B19, influenza, CMV and Epstein-Barr virus appeared linked to several top co-occurrence clusters. Roughly uniform sequencing depth across donors was assumed in presence/absence analyses, although this assumption may not hold.

The library was generated by the immunoSEQ multiplex PCR assay. The multiplex PCR relied on a mix of 60 forward primers for TCR Vbeta segments and 13 reverse primers for TCR Jbeta segments. A multiplex PCR assay on genomic DNA amplified the CDR3 region of rearranged TCR beta genes. On the Illumina HiSeq System, the amplified TCR beta libraries were sequenced as 87-base-pair reads. Turning to the authors' computational methods: Across the 700 or so repertoires, a later analysis counted roughly 84 million unique TCR beta chains, some 11 million of which were shared by at least two donors. A nearest-neighbor algorithm error-corrected the raw reads and collapsed the reads into unique sequences, merging closely related sequences to remove PCR and sequencing errors. Alignment of CDR3 sequences to IMGT reference sequences was used to assign V, D and J gene segments. Each retained sequence needed at least a six-nucleotide match to both a V gene segment and a J gene segment. A rearrangement counted as productive if the CDR3 had no stop codons and remained in frame with V and J, and every other rearrangement counted as non-productive. CDR3 was defined according to IMGT convention as the region running from the second conserved V-encoded cysteine to the conserved J-encoded phenylalanine. The earlier analysis of more than 450 of the donors excluded sequences that lacked an unambiguous match to a single V gene segment. An earlier analysis of 587 of the donors classified V segments as functional when productive rearrangements were above 56.7% and as segregating when the standard deviation between donors was above 5%. To diagnose cytomegalovirus status from the catalog of TCR beta chain sequences, a statistical classification framework was built. In a later analysis, TCR nucleotide sequences were compared against IMGT/GENE-DB human TR gene sequences so that V and J genes could be assigned. A later analysis assigned CDR3 sequences and most-parsimonious VDJ recombination scenarios with the TCRdist pipeline. A later analysis defined each TCR beta chain by its CDR3 amino acid sequence plus V-gene family, and excluded reads lacking a unique V-gene family. In a later analysis, nearly 600 highly shared, low-generation-probability nucleotide sequences were removed to address suspected cross-contamination and a sequencing artifact. For each public chain, a later analysis derived a clonal expansion index from normalized ranks of inferred template counts within each repertoire. In a later analysis, generation probabilities were computed using a VDJ recombination model fitted to out-of-frame rearrangements, and the results were checked against IGoR. Hypergeometric tests were used in a later analysis to score TCR-TCR, TCR-HLA and TCR-CMV co-occurrence, with a repertoire-size bias correction applied to the TCR pairs. A later analysis estimated false discovery rates by permuting HLA or CMV assignments 20 times. In a later analysis, co-occurring TCRs were grouped with DBSCAN, and TCRdist sequence similarity was added when clustering was performed within HLA-allele-positive subsets. Repertoires with fewer than 30,000 or more than 120,000 public chains, plus five repertoires with anomalous nucleotide sharing, were excluded from co-occurrence clustering. In its TCRdb copy, this immuneACCESS table keeps in-frame sequences only and misses some clones. Where compared with another copy, unresolved V genes explain less than half of these, and the others have no known cause. The DNA gave D and trimming, while V, J and clone size come from that table. This sample's listing comprises about 170,000 clones. The top ten clonotypes cover 0.7% to 0.8% of the sample.

The specimen was PBMCs. This receptor was obtained from a woman younger than 35 in good health and CMV-seropositive.

The DNA is TGTGCCAGCAGCCGGATCCCAGGGGGCTACGAGCAGTACTTC. Translated, it reads CASSRIPGGYEQYF. This chain is built from TRBV7-2 and TRBJ2-7, and 7 junction bases match TRBD1. Counted from cysteine to phenylalanine, this CDR3 has 14 amino acids. Only CDR3 DNA remains: 42 bases, in frame from the first base. Ends trimmed: V by 5 bases, J by 3 bases; bases unmatched to a gene: 7. The germline V gene yields SGHTA for CDR1 and FQGNSA for CDR2.